This TCR beta chain comes out of a study of blood T cell repertoires in COVID-19. Germline CDR1 reads SGHTA; CDR2 reads FQGTGA. The V and J ends lost 5 bases and 4 bases, in that order; junction bases with no gene match: 4. This CDR3 comprises 14 residues. In the original processing: Reference gene primer amplification yielded estimated nucleated cell counts. Clones were read by immunoSEQ multiplex PCR, and TCRdb kept only the in-frame ones, dropping some. For V, J and clone size, that table is used; D and trimming come from the DNA. The sample carries tens of thousands of clones, roughly three quarters recorded once.

The chain combines TRBV7-3 with TRBJ2-2, with TRBD1 identical over 7 bases. This receptor was obtained from a man between 65 and 85 years old with COVID-19, enrolled during active disease. The sample taken for sequencing was peripheral blood. CDR3 amino acids: CASSQGQPTGELFF. CDR3 nucleotide sequence: TGTGCCAGCAGCCAGGGACAGCCCACCGGGGAGCTGTTTTTT.